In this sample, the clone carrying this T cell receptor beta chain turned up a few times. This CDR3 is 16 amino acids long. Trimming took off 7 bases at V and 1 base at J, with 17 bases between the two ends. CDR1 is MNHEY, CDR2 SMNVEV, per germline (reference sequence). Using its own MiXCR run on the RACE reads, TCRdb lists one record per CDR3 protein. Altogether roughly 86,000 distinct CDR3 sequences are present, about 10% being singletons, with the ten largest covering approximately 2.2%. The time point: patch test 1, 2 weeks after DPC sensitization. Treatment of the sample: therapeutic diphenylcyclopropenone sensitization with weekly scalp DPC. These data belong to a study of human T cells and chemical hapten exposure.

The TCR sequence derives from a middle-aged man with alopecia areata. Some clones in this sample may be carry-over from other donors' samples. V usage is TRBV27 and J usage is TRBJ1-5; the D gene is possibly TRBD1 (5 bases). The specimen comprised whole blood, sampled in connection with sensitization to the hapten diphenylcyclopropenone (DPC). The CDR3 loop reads CASTPPGRQSNQPQHF. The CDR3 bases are TGTGCCAGCACCCCCCCGGGACGGCAAAGCAATCAGCCCCAGCATTTT.